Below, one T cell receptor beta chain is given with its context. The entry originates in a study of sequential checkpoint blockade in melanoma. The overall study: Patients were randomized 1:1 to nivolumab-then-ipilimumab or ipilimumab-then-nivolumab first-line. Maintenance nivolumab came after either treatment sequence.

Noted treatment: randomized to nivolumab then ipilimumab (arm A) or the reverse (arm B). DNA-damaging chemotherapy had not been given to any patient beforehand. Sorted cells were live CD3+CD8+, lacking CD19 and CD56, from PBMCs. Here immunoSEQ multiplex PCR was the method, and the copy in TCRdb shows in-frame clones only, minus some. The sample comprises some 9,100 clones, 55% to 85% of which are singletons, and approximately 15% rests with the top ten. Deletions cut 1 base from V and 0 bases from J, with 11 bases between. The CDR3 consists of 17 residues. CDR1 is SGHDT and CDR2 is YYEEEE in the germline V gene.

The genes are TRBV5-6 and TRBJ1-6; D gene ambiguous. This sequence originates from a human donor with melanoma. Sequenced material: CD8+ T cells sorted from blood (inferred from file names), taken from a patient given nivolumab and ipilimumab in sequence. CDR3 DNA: TGTGCCAGCAGCTTGAGGTCAGAGGGCTCCTATAATTCACCCCTCCACTTT. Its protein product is CASSLRSEGSYNSPLHF.